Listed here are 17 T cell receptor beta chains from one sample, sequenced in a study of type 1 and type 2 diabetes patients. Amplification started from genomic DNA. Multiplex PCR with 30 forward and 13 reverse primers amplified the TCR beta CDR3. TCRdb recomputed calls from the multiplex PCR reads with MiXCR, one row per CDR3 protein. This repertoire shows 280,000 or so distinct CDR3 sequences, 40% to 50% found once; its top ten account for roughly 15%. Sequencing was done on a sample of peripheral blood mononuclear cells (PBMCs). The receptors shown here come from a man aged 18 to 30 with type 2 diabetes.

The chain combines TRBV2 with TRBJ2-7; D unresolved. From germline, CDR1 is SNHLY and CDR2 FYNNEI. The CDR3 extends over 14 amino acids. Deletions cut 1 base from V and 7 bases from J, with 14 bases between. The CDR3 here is CASSEVSRASEQYF. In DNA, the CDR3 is TGTGCCAGCAGTGAAGTGTCTAGGGCCTCGGAGCAGTACTTC.

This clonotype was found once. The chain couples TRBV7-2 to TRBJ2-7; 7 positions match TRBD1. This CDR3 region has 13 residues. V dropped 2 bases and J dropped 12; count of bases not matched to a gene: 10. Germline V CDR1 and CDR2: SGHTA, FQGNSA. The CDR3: CASSLLWRQGLYF. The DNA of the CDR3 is TGTGCCAGCAGCTTATTATGGAGACAGGGTCTGTACTTC.

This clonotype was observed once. The chain's CDR3 is CASSIAGSGEYNEQFF. CDR3 DNA sequence: TGTGCCAGTAGTATAGCAGGTAGCGGGGAGTACAATGAGCAGTTCTTC. V is TRBV19 and J is TRBJ2-1; TRBD2 matches 8 bases. V dropped 1 base and J dropped 4; count of bases not matched to a gene: 6. Germline V CDR1 and CDR2: LNHDA, SQIVND (reference sequence). The CDR3 sequence is 16 residues long.

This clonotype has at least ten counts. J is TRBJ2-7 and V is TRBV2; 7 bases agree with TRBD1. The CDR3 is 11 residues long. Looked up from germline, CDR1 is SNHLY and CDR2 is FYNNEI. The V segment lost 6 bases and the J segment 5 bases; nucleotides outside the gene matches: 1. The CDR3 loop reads CASRQGNEQYF. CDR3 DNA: TGTGCCAGCAGACAGGGGAACGAGCAGTACTTC.

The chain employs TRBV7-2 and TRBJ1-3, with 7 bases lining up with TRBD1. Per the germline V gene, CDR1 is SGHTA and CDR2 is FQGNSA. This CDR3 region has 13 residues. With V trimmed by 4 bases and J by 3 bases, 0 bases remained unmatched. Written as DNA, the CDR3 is TGTGCCAGCAGCTACAGGGGTGGAAACACCATATATTTT. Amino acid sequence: CASSYRGGNTIYF.

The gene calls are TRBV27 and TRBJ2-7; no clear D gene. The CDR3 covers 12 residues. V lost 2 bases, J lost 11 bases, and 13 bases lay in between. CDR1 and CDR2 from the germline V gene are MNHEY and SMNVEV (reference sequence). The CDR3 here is CASSLPDGLKYF. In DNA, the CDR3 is TGTGCCAGCAGTTTACCGGACGGGTTGAAGTACTTC.

The CDR3 is CASSDWTSGRRFF. The CDR3 bases are TGTGCCAGCAGTGACTGGACTAGCGGGAGGCGGTTCTTC. The chain links TRBV6-1 to TRBJ2-1; 14 bases are a match to TRBD2. With V trimmed by 3 bases and J by 15 bases, 4 bases remained unmatched. Germline CDR1 is MNHNS and CDR2 is SASEGT. The CDR3 runs 13 residues.

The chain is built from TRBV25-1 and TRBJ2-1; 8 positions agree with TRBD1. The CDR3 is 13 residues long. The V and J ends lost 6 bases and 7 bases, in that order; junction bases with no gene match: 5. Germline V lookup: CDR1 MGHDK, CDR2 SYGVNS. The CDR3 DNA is TGTGCCAGCAGCGGCCACAGGGGGAATGAGCAGTTCTTC. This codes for CASSGHRGNEQFF.

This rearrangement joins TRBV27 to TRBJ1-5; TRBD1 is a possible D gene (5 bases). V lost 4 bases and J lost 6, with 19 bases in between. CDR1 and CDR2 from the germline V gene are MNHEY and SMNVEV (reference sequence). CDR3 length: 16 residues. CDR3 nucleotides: TGTGCCAGCAGTTCGGTCAGGGAAGGCTTAGGTCAGCCCCAGCATTTT. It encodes CASSSVREGLGQPQHF.

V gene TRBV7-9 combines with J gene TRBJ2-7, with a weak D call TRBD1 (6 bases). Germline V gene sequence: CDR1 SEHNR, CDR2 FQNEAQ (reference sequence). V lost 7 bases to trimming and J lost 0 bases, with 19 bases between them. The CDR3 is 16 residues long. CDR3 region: CASITDTGLYSYEQYF. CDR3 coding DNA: TGTGCCAGCATCACCGATACAGGGCTATACTCCTACGAGCAGTACTTC.

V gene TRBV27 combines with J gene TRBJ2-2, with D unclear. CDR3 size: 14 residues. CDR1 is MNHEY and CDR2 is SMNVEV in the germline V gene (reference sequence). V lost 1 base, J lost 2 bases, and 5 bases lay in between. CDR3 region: CASSLWGNTGELFF. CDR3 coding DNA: TGTGCCAGCAGTTTATGGGGTAACACCGGGGAGCTGTTTTTT.

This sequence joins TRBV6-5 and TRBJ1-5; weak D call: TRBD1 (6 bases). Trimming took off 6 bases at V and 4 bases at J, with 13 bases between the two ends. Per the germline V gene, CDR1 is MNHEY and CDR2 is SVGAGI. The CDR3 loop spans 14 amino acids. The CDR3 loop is CASRPQGWNQPQHF. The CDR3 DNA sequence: TGTGCCAGCAGACCACAGGGTTGGAATCAGCCCCAGCATTTT.

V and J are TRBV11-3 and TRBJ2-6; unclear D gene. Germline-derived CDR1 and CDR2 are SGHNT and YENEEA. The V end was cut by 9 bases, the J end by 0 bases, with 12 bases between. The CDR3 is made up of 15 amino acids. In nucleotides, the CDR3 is TGTGCCAGTAGTCCCTCCGCCTCTGGGGCCAACGTCCTGACTTTC. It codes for CASSPSASGANVLTF.

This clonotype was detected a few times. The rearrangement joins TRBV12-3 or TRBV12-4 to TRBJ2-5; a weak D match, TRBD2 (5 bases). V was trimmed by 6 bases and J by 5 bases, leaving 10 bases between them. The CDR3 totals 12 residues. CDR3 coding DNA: TGTGCCAGCAGCCGGGATTGGGAGACCCAGTACTTC. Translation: CASSRDWETQYF.

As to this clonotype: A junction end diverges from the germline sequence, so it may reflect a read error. The CDR3 coding sequence is TGTGCCAGCAGCCAACCGCCCGGACTAATGTTC. Protein: CASSQPPGLMF. The chain employs TRBV6-1 and TRBJ2-7; perhaps TRBD2 as D (6 bases). This CDR3 is 11 amino acids long. CDR1 and CDR2 (germline): MNHNS, SASEGT.

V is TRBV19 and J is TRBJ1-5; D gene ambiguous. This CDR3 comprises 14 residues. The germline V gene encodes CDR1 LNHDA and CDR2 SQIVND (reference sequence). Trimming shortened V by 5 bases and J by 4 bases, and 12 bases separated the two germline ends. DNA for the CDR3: TGTGCCAGTAGTGGTACGGGAGGGAATCAGCCCCAGCATTTT. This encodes CASSGTGGNQPQHF.

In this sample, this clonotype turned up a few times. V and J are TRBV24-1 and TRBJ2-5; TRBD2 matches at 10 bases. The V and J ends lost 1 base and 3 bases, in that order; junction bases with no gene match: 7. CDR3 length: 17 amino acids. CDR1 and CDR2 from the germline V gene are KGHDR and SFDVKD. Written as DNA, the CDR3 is TGTGCCACCAGTGATTTTAGGAGCGGGAGGGGTAAAGAGACCCAGTACTTC. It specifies CATSDFRSGRGKETQYF.